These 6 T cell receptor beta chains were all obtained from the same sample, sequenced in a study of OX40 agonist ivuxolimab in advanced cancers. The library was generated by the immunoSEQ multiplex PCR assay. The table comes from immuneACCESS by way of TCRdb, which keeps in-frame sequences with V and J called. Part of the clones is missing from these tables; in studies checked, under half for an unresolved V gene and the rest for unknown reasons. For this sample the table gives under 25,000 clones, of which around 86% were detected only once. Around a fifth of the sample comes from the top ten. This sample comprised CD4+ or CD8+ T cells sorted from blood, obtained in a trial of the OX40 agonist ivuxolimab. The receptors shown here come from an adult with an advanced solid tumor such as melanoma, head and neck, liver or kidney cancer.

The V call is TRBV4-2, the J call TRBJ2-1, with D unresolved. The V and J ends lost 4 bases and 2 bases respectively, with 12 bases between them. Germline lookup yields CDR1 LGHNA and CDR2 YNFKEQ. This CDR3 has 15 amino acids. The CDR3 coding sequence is TGTGCCAGCAGCCCCCGGGTGCCACCCTACAATGAGCAGTTCTTC. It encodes CASSPRVPPYNEQFF.

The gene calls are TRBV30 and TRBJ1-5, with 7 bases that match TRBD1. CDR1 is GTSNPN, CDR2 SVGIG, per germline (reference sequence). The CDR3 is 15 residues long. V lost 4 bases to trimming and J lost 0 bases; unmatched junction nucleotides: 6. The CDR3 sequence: CAWNTGAYSNQPQHF. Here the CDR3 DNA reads TGTGCCTGGAACACAGGGGCCTATAGCAATCAGCCCCAGCATTTT.

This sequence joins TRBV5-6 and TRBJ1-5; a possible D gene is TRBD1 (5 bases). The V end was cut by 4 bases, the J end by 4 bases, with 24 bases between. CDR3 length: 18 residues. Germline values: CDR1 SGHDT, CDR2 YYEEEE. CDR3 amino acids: CASSATLSRRGGNQPQHF. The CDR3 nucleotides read TGTGCCAGCAGCGCAACCCTTTCGAGAAGGGGAGGGAATCAGCCCCAGCATTTT.

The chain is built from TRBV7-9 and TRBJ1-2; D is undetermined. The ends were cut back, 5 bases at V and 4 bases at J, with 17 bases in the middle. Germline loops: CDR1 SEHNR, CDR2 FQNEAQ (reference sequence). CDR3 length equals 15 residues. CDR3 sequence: CASSPPVEGGYGYTF. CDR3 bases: TGTGCCAGCAGCCCCCCGGTGGAGGGAGGCTATGGCTACACCTTC.

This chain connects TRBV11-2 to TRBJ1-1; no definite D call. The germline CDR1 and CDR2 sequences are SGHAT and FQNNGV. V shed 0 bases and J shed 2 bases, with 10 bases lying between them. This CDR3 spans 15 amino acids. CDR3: CASSLDPGGNTEAFF. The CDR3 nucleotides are TGTGCCAGCAGCTTAGACCCGGGAGGTAACACTGAAGCTTTCTTT.

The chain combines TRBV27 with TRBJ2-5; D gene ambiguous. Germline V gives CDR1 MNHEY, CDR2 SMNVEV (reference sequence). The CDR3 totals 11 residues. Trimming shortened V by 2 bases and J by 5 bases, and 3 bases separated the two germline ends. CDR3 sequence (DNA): TGTGCCAGCAGTTTAGGGGAGACCCAGTACTTC. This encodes CASSLGETQYF.